Presented here are 27 T cell receptor beta chains from one specimen sequenced in a study of vaccination effects on CD4 cells after COVID-19. CD4+ T cells specific for antigen were expanded with viral peptide pools by the ViraFEST assay before sequencing. Following culture for more than 9 days, CD4+ T cells were isolated. Vaccinated recipients, who were negative for nucleocapsid antibodies, had no history of SARS-CoV-2 infection. Assay used: immunoSEQ multiplex PCR; TCRdb lists only in-frame clones, some missing. Of 20,000 to 25,000 clones in the sample, roughly 73% were seen once. Their target antigens are unknown. The sample was CD4+ T cells from PBMCs cultured with HCoV-NL63 spike peptides, taken before COVID-19 vaccination. These receptors were obtained from a human donor who received a COVID-19 vaccine.

In its sample, this clone was seen once. This chain uses TRBV5-4 with TRBJ2-3; tentative D call: TRBD1 (6 bases). The CDR3 extends over 15 amino acids. Germline V gives CDR1 SGHNT, CDR2 YYREEE (reference sequence). Deletions cut 4 bases from V and 2 bases from J, with 14 bases between. This CDR3 reads CASSAGQPNTDTQYF. The CDR3 region has the DNA TGTGCCAGCAGCGCCGGACAGCCTAACACAGATACGCAGTATTTT.

The chain couples TRBV6-4 to TRBJ2-6; D unresolved. The CDR3 sequence is 15 residues long. Trimming shortened V by 2 bases and J by 8 bases, and 13 bases separated the two germline ends. Per germline, CDR1 MRHNA and CDR2 SNTAGT. The DNA for the CDR3 is TGTGCCAGCAGTGACGATTATGGGGTAACCAACGTCCTGACTTTC. It yields the protein CASSDDYGVTNVLTF.

The chain recombines TRBV4-2 with TRBJ1-3, with D unresolved. Trimming stripped 3 bases from V and 2 bases from J, with 8 bases between. The germline V gene encodes CDR1 LGHNA and CDR2 YNFKEQ. The CDR3 is 14 residues long. CDR3 region: CASSQTQAGNTIYF. CDR3 DNA: TGTGCCAGCAGCCAGACCCAGGCTGGAAACACCATATATTTT.

This clone was found once. The chain has TRBV6-1 and TRBJ1-4; D may be TRBD1 (5 bases). Per germline, CDR1 MNHNS and CDR2 SASEGT. The V and J ends lost 4 bases and 3 bases respectively, with 21 bases between them. The CDR3 is 18 amino acids. CDR3 nucleotides: TGTGCCAGCAGTGGCAGCCTGGGGGTTTTATCGTCTAATGAAAAACTGTTTTTT. It is translated as CASSGSLGVLSSNEKLFF.

V and J are TRBV19 and TRBJ1-1; no clear D. This CDR3 region has 13 residues. Trimming cost V 0 bases and J 0 bases, with 2 bases left between them. CDR1 and CDR2 (germline): LNHDA, SQIVND (reference sequence). The CDR3 spells CASSIEVNTEAFF. The CDR3 bases are TGTGCCAGTAGTATAGAGGTGAACACTGAAGCTTTCTTT.

The chain is built from TRBV7-9 and TRBJ1-2; no reliable D call. This CDR3 is built from 14 residues. V was pared by 5 bases and J by 1 base, with 11 bases between. Germline lookup yields CDR1 SEHNR and CDR2 FQNEAQ (reference sequence). CDR3 residues: CASSAPGLNYGYTF. DNA for the CDR3: TGTGCCAGCAGCGCCCCCGGCCTTAACTATGGCTACACCTTC.

The count of this clone is one. The gene calls are TRBV28 and TRBJ2-7, with 8 positions matching TRBD1. Losses at the gene ends were 3 bases for V and 3 bases for J; bases not matched to a gene: 1. Germline assignment: CDR1 MDHEN and CDR2 SYDVKM. The CDR3 runs to 13 residues. CDR3 bases: TGTGCCAGCAGTTTGGACAGGGACTACGAGCAGTACTTC. It translates to CASSLDRDYEQYF.

This chain uses TRBV9 with TRBJ2-5, with 8 bases aligning to TRBD2. Trimming at V came to 7 bases and at J to 5 bases, leaving 10 bases not matched to a gene. Germline V gene data show CDR1 as SGDLS and CDR2 as YYNGEE. This CDR3 contains 14 residues. CDR3: CASGQAGVGETQYF. The CDR3 DNA sequence: TGTGCCAGCGGGCAAGCGGGGGTGGGGGAGACCCAGTACTTC.

The chain carries TRBV15 and TRBJ1-2; the match to TRBD1 covers 7 bases. From germline, CDR1 is LNHNV and CDR2 YYDKDF (reference sequence). CDR3 length equals 15 residues. V lost 3 bases and J lost 1; bases outside the gene matches: 5. The CDR3 region is CATSRGGTVNYGYTF. For the CDR3, the DNA is TGTGCCACCAGCAGGGGCGGGACAGTTAACTATGGCTACACCTTC.

This chain links TRBV5-1 with TRBJ1-5, with 7 nucleotides matching TRBD1. The CDR3 has 15 amino acids. V trimming: 3 bases; J trimming: 5 bases; junction bases outside the gene matches: 8. Germline assignment: CDR1 SGHRS and CDR2 YFSETQ. The CDR3 sequence is CASSWGTDQDQPQHF. As DNA, the CDR3 is TGCGCCAGCAGCTGGGGGACAGACCAAGATCAGCCCCAGCATTTT.

The chain employs TRBV5-8 and TRBJ1-1; 8 bases agree with TRBD1. The CDR3 covers 13 residues. Germline V lookup: CDR1 SGHTS, CDR2 YDEGEE. The trim removed 5 bases at V and 10 bases at J, leaving 10 bases unmatched. The CDR3 DNA reads as TGTGCCAGCAGACGGACAGGGAAACTACGAGCTTTCTTT. Its translation is CASRRTGKLRAFF.

This clone is judged medium-sized (0.01 to 0.1%). The J gene is TRBJ1-5, the V gene TRBV28; D is ambiguous. The length of the CDR3 is 15 residues. Germline V gives CDR1 MDHEN, CDR2 SYDVKM. The V gene lost 3 bases and the J gene lost 0 bases, with 9 bases spanning the gap. This CDR3 is CASSLGGLSNQPQHF. As DNA, the CDR3 is TGTGCCAGCAGTTTGGGAGGGCTTAGCAATCAGCCCCAGCATTTT. Combining the CDR3 with reference TRBV28 and TRBJ1-5 gives the whole variable domain DVKVTQSSRYLVKRTGEKVFLECVQDMDHENMFWYRQDPGLGLRLIYFSYDVKMKEKGDIPEGYSVSREKKERFSLILESASTNQTSMYLCASSLGGLSNQPQHFGDGTRLSIL.

This chain links TRBV3-1 (or the pseudogene TRBV3-2) with TRBJ1-1; D call uncertain. Germline V gene sequence: CDR1 LGHDT, CDR2 YNNKEL (reference sequence). The V end lost 1 base, the J end lost 0 bases, and 6 bases lay between the germline ends. The CDR3 is 14 residues long. The chain's CDR3 is CASSQVALNTEAFF. CDR3 nucleotide sequence: TGTGCCAGCAGCCAAGTAGCGTTGAACACTGAAGCTTTCTTT.

The chain recombines TRBV24-1 with TRBJ1-5; the D is unclear. The ends were cut back, 9 bases at V and 5 bases at J, with 22 bases in the middle. The germline V gene encodes CDR1 KGHDR and CDR2 SFDVKD. CDR3 size: 16 residues. CDR3 protein: CATARAPPDPDQPQHF. CDR3 nucleotides: TGTGCCACCGCCCGTGCCCCTCCGGACCCAGATCAGCCCCAGCATTTT.

The CDR3 reads CTSSQQAQGQGSSGNQPQHF. CDR3 in DNA: TGCACCAGCAGCCAACAGGCCCAAGGACAGGGGTCTAGTGGCAATCAGCCCCAGCATTTT. The chain couples TRBV1 to TRBJ1-5; the D call of TRBD1 is as the table states it, not checked on the DNA. TRBV1 constitutes a pseudogene. This CDR3 region has 20 residues.

The chain is built from TRBV19 and TRBJ2-5; 8 bases align to TRBD2. The CDR3 is made up of 14 amino acids. V shed 3 bases, J shed 5 bases, and the junction held 5 bases outside the gene matches. Germline V gives CDR1 LNHDA, CDR2 SQIVND (reference sequence). For the CDR3, the DNA is TGTGCCAGTAGTATGACTAGCGTAGGGGAGACCCAGTACTTC. Amino acids: CASSMTSVGETQYF.

The genes are TRBV7-9 and TRBJ1-5; maybe TRBD1 (5 bases). Trimming shortened V by 3 bases and J by 5 bases, and 11 bases separated the two germline ends. Germline loops: CDR1 SEHNR, CDR2 FQNEAQ (reference sequence). This CDR3 spans 14 amino acids. The chain's CDR3 is CASSFGGDYQPQHF. The CDR3 bases are TGTGCCAGCAGCTTCGGTGGGGACTATCAGCCCCAGCATTTT. The complete variable domain, with remaining parts taken from reference TRBV7-9 and TRBJ1-5, reads DTGVSQNPRHKITKRGQNVTFRCDPISEHNRLYWYRQTLGQGPEFLTYFQNEAQLEKSRLLSDRFSAERPKGSFSTLEIQRTEQGDSAMYLCASSFGGDYQPQHFGDGTRLSIL.

V and J are TRBV3-1 (or the pseudogene TRBV3-2) and TRBJ2-1; unclear D gene. V was cut by 0 bases and J by 12 bases, with 9 bases left in between. The CDR3 runs 12 residues. Germline CDR1 and CDR2: LGHDT and YNNKEL (reference sequence). The CDR3 DNA reads as TGTGCCAGCAGCCAAGACCCTTTCGGGCAGTTCTTC. Translating it yields CASSQDPFGQFF.

V is TRBV6-2 or TRBV6-3 and J is TRBJ1-2; 9 positions agree with TRBD1. The CDR3 runs to 13 residues. CDR1 is MNHEY, CDR2 SVGEGT, per germline. V shed 4 bases and J 9 bases; nucleotides not matched to a gene: 6. CDR3 DNA sequence: TGTGCCAGCAGTTTCGGACAGGGGCAACGCTACACCTTC. It yields the protein CASSFGQGQRYTF.

The V gene is TRBV5-1, the J gene TRBJ2-1; tentatively, D is TRBD1 (6 bases). Trimming cost V 0 bases and J 4 bases, with 14 bases left between them. The CDR3 consists of 16 residues. Germline-derived CDR1 and CDR2 are SGHRS and YFSETQ. The chain's CDR3 is CASSLAGWGPYNEQFF. The CDR3 nucleotides read TGCGCCAGCAGCTTGGCGGGATGGGGGCCGTACAATGAGCAGTTCTTC.

The sample holds a few counts of this clone. The V and J genes are TRBV27 and TRBJ2-3; TRBD2 aligns across 13 bases. The CDR3 length is 14 residues. CDR1 is MNHEY, CDR2 SMNVEV, per germline (reference sequence). V lost 6 bases, J lost 4 bases, and 1 base stayed unmatched. The CDR3: CASRLAGGPDTQYF. CDR3 coding DNA: TGTGCCAGCAGACTAGCGGGAGGGCCAGATACGCAGTATTTT.

V and J are TRBV10-3 and TRBJ2-3; D possibly corresponds to TRBD2 (6 bases). V was shortened by 2 bases and J by 0 bases, with 12 bases between the two germline ends. Germline-derived CDR1 and CDR2 are ENHRY and SYGVKD. This CDR3 has 16 residues. The CDR3 bases are TGTGCCATCAGTGAGCCTCTAGCGTATAGCACAGATACGCAGTATTTT. Protein: CAISEPLAYSTDTQYF.

This clone was detected once. The genes are TRBV11-2 and TRBJ2-7, with 8 bases lining up with TRBD2. CDR1 is SGHAT and CDR2 is FQNNGV in the germline V gene. The trim removed 5 bases at V and 2 bases at J, leaving 5 bases unmatched. This CDR3 has 14 amino acids. In DNA, the CDR3 is TGTGCCAGCAGCCCCCAGCGGGGGCCCTACGAGCAGTACTTC. This sequence encodes CASSPQRGPYEQYF.

The J gene is TRBJ2-2, the V gene TRBV11-2, with D possibly matching TRBD2 (6 bases). Trimming pared 8 bases from V and 0 bases from J, leaving 13 bases between. CDR3 size: 15 residues. The germline CDR1 and CDR2 sequences are SGHAT and FQNNGV. CDR3 sequence reads: CASSYGTSNTGELFF. The CDR3 coding sequence is TGTGCCAGCTCGTACGGGACTTCGAACACCGGGGAGCTGTTTTTT.

The chain is built from TRBV6-5 and TRBJ1-1, with a weak D call TRBD1 (5 bases). Trimming pared 7 bases from V and 0 bases from J, leaving 12 bases between. Germline assignment: CDR1 MNHEY and CDR2 SVGAGI. The CDR3 contains 14 residues. This CDR3 reads CASTREPMNTEAFF. The DNA of the CDR3 is TGTGCCAGCACCAGGGAACCGATGAACACTGAAGCTTTCTTT.

The genes are TRBV7-9 and TRBJ2-1; tentative D call: TRBD1 (6 bases). The CDR3 sequence is 16 residues long. Germline assignment: CDR1 SEHNR and CDR2 FQNEAQ (reference sequence). The V end lost 3 bases, the J end lost 1 base, and 13 bases lay between the germline ends. The CDR3 DNA sequence: TGTGCCAGCAGCTTCTTGCCAGGGGTATCCTACAATGAGCAGTTCTTC. Translation gives CASSFLPGVSYNEQFF. The complete variable domain, with remaining parts taken from reference TRBV7-9 and TRBJ2-1, reads DTGVSQNPRHKITKRGQNVTFRCDPISEHNRLYWYRQTLGQGPEFLTYFQNEAQLEKSRLLSDRFSAERPKGSFSTLEIQRTEQGDSAMYLCASSFLPGVSYNEQFFGPGTRLTVL.

This rearrangement joins TRBV19 to TRBJ2-1, with 9 bases matching TRBD2. The CDR3 extends over 16 amino acids. Per germline, CDR1 LNHDA and CDR2 SQIVND (reference sequence). V shed 3 bases and J 4 bases; nucleotides not matched to a gene: 7. CDR3 nucleotides: TGTGCCAGTAGTATTAGCGGACTAGCGAAATACAATGAGCAGTTCTTC. It translates to CASSISGLAKYNEQFF.